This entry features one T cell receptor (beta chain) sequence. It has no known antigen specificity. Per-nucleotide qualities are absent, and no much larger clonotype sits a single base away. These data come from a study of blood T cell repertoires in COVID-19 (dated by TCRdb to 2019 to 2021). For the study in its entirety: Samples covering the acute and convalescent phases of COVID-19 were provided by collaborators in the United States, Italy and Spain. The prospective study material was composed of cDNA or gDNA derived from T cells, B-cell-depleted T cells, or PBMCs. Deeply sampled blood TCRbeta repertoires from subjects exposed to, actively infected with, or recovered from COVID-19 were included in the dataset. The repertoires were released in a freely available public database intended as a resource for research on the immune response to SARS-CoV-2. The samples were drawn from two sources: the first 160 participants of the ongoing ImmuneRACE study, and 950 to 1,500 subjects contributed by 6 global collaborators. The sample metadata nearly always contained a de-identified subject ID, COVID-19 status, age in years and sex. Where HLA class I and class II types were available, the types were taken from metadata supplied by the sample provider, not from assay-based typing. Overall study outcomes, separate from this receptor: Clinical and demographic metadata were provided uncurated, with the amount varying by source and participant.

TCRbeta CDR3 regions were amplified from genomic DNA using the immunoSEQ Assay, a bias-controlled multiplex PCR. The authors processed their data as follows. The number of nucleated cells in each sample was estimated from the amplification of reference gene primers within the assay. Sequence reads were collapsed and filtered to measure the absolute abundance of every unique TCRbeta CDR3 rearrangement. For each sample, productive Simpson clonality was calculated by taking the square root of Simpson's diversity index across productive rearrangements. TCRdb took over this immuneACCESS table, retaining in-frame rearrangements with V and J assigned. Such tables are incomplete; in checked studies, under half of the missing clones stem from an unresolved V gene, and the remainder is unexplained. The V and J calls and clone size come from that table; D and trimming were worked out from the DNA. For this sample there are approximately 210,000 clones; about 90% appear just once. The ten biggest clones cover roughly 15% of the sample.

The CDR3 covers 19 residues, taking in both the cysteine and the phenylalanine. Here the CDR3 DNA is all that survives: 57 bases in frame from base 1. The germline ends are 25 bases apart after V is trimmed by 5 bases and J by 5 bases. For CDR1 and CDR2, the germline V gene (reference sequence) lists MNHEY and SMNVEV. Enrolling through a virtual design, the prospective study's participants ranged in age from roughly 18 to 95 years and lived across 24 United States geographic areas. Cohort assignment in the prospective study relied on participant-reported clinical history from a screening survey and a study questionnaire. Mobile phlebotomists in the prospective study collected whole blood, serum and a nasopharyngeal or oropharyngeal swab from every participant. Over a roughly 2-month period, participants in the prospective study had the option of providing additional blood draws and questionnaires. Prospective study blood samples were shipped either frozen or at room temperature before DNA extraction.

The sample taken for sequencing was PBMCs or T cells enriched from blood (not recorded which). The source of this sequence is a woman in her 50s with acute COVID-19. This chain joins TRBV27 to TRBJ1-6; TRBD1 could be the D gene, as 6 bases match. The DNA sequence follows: TGTGCCAGCAGTATGGGGGCATTTACCACACGATGGAATAATTCACCCCTCCACTTT. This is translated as CASSMGAFTTRWNNSPLHF.